Given below is one TCR beta chain in context. The clone's antigen remains unknown. In this CDR3 the conserved last residue, phenylalanine or tryptophan, is missing, so a read error is likely. TCR beta CDR3 regions were amplified from RNA transcripts for repertoire sequencing. A first-round RT-PCR used HTBI primers with the Qiagen OneStep RT-PCR kit, followed by a second-round multiplex PCR, size selection and purification. Sequencing of the libraries was carried out on an Illumina HiSeq2000 in paired-end mode with 100 bp reads. The paper's processing steps were these. Reads were processed with SOAPnuke, discarding reads with adapters, uncalled bases, mean Phred below 15, or no exact constant-primer or identifier match. High-quality paired reads were merged with COPE v1.2.5. Each unique nucleotide sequence was defined as a clonotype, and clonotypes were aligned to IMGT TRB V, D and J references with MiTCR v1.1. The analysis was limited to V-J combinations with a frequency above 0.0001, which together covered 99.2% of repertoires. For each V-J combination, a TCR clonal expansion and chaos score was defined as the ratio of F50 clonal expansion to chaos observed in the TCRdist matrix. Welch's t-statistics and random forest were used to narrow the features down to more than 10 V-J combinations, which were then fed into a naive Bayes classifier. Thyroid-blood repertoire similarity was quantified with the Morisita-Horn index. In-frame beta chains were kept once TCRdb had trimmed the public reads at Q25 with fastp and called clones with MiXCR. Each entry merges the rows of one CDR3 protein and shows their most common DNA and genes. TCRdb's processing, not the study's, gives the V and J calls here. This sample is represented by 340,000 or so distinct CDR3 sequences; under 20% of them were singletons. The ten most abundant clones make up approximately 13% of the sample.

The sample originates from a study of Graves' ophthalmopathy and Graves' hyperthyroidism listed by TCRdb under 2018. In terms of the full investigation: Peripheral blood samples were taken at the time of initial diagnosis, before any treatment was given. The study used TCR beta repertoire signatures to distinguish Graves' ophthalmopathy from Graves' hyperthyroidism and to predict progression to ophthalmopathy. In total, 120 to 150 blood samples were TCR-sequenced: approximately 40 ophthalmopathy, some 75 hyperthyroidism and approximately 17 hyperthyroidism-to-ophthalmopathy patients. A discovery set of about a hundred patients (roughly 41 ophthalmopathy, 55 to 65 stable hyperthyroidism) was enrolled to explore V-J signatures distinguishing ophthalmopathy from hyperthyroidism. An independent validation cohort was composed of some 19 hyperthyroidism patients and around 15 patients who later progressed from hyperthyroidism to ophthalmopathy. In roughly 6 hyperthyroidism patients, the T-cell repertoires found in thyroid tissue were compared with those found in blood. After sampling, hyperthyroidism patients received methimazole starting at 30 mg daily, and ophthalmopathy patients received high-dose intravenous methylprednisolone. General findings and caveats noted by the study authors: No statistical method was used to predetermine the sample size, and group allocation was not hidden from the investigators. Most expanded thyroid clonotypes with frequency above 0.001 were also detected in blood, suggesting blood repertoires may reflect the thyroid immune response. The 13-signature model separated ophthalmopathy from stable hyperthyroidism with approximately 85% sensitivity and approximately 81% specificity in cross-validation, and 80%/75% in the test set. In validation, the model predicted ophthalmopathy progression with about 71% sensitivity and roughly 72% specificity; some 13 predicted patients were CT-confirmed with GO in a median of around 6.5 months.

V is cut by 4 bases and J by 2 bases, and the space between the germline ends is 9 bases. 13 amino acids form the CDR3, both terminal residues included. The entry retains the CDR3 DNA only, 39 bases that are in frame from base 1. CDR1 and CDR2, looked up from the germline V gene, are MRHNA and SNTAGT. Patients with ophthalmopathy had moderately to severely active disease, with a Clinical Activity Score of 3 or more, a NOSPECS grade of 4 or more, and a disease duration of less than 3 months. Patients with other autoimmune diseases, uncontrolled infections, pregnancy or lactation were excluded from the study. Clinical symptoms, serum thyroxine, TRAb, thyroid ultrasound and orbital computed tomography formed the basis of the diagnosis. PBMCs were isolated from roughly 10 ml of fresh peripheral blood by Ficoll-Paque density gradient centrifugation. Total RNA was extracted with Trizol reagent and quality-checked on an Agilent 2100 Bioanalyzer.

The origin of this receptor is an adult man with Graves' ophthalmopathy. The sample consisted of peripheral blood. Recombination linked TRBV6-4 to TRBJ2-7, and the D gene may be TRBD2, 6 bases matching. The CDR3 reads CASSGGGTYEQYL. The DNA sequence is given as TGTGCCAGCAGTGGGGGCGGGACCTACGAGCAGTACCTC.